The T cell receptor (beta chain) described here comes from a study of T cell repertoires in cytomegalovirus infection. Whole-study context: Used in the study were CMV epitopes, some recently identified and HLA-C-restricted, others well-studied and HLA-B-restricted.

As for this clonotype: The antigen is undetermined.

TCRdb redid the calling of the reads with MiXCR, one entry per CDR3 protein. The sample holds some 99,000 distinct CDR3 sequences, 25% to 30% seen once. The CDR3 sequence is 14 residues long. Per the germline V gene, CDR1 is MNHEY and CDR2 is SMNVEV (reference sequence). Unmatched junction bases numbered 7, after V lost 6 bases and J lost 3 bases. The rearrangement uses TRBV27 and TRBJ2-7; 8 bases are shared with TRBD1. The TCR sequence derives from a human donor in good health (CMV status not recorded). Some clones in this sample may be carry-over from other donors' samples. The sample consisted of CD8+ T cells from cultured PBMCs, taken from culture after CMV antigen stimulation. This CDR3 is CASSLRGLGYEQYF. CDR3 nucleotide sequence: TGTGCCAGCAGCCTCAGGGGGCTAGGCTACGAGCAGTACTTC.